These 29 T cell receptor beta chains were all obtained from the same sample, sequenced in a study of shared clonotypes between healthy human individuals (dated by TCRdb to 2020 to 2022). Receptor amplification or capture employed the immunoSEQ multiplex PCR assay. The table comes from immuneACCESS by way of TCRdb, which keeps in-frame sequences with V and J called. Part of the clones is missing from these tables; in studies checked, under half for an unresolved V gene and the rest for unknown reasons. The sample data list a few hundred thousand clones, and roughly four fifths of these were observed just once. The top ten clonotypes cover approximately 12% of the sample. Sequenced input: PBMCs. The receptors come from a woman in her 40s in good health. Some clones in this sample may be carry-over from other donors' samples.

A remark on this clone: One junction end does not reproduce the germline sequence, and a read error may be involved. The CDR3 region is CASSWTGRDEQCF. The DNA of the CDR3 is TGCGCCAGCAGCTGGACAGGGCGCGACGAGCAGTGCTTC. The chain employs TRBV5-1 and TRBJ2-7, with 8 nucleotides matching TRBD1. In germline, CDR1 is SGHRS, CDR2 YFSETQ. The CDR3 is 13 amino acids.

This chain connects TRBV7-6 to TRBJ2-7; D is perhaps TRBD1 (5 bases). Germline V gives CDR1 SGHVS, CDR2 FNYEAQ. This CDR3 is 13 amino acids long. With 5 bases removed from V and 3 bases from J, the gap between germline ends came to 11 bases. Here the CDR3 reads CASSLQDNYEQYF. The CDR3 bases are TGTGCCAGCAGCCTGCAGGACAACTACGAGCAGTACTTC.

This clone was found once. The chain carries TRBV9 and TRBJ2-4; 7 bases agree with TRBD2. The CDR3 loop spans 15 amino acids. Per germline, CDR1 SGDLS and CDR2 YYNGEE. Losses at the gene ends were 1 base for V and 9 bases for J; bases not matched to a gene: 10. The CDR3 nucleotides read TGTGCCAGCAGCGTAAGCGGAGACGGGGGGAGCATTCAGTACTTC. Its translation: CASSVSGDGGSIQYF.

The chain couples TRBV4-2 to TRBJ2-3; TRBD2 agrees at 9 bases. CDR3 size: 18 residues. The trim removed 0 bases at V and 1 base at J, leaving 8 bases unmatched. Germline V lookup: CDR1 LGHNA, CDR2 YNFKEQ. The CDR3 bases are TGTGCCAGCAGCCAAGATGGCCTAGCGGGGCGGGGCACAGATACGCAGTATTTT. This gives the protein CASSQDGLAGRGTDTQYF.

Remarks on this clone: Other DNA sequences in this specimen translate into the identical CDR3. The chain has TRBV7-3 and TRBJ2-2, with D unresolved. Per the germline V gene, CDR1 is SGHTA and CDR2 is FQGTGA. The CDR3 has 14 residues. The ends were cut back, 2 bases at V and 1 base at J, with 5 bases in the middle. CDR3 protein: CASSLGQNTGELFF. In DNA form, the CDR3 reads TGTGCCAGCAGCTTAGGGCAGAACACCGGGGAGCTGTTTTTT.

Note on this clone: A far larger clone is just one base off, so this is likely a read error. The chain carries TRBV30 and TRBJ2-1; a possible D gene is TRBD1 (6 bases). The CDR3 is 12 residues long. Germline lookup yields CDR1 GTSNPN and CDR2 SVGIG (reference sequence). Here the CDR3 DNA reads TGTGCCTGGAGTCAGGGGCCCAATGGGCAGTTCTTC. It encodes CAWSQGPNGQFF.

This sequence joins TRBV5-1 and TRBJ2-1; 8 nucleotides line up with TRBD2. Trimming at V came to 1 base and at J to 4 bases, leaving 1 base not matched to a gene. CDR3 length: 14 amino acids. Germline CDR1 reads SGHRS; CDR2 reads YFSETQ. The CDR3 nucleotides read TGCGCCAGCAGCTTGACTAGCGGATACAATGAGCAGTTCTTC. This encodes CASSLTSGYNEQFF.

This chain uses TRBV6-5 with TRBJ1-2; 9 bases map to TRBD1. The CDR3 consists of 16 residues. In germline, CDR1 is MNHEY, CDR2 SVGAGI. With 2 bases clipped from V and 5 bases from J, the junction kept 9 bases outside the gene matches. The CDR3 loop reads CASSYTQPGQGYGYTF. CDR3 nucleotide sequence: TGTGCCAGCAGTTACACTCAACCGGGACAGGGATATGGCTACACCTTC.

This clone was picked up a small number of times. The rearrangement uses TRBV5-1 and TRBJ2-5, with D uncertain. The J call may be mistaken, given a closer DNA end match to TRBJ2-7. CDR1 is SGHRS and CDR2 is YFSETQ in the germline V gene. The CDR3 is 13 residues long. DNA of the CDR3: TGCGCCAGCAGCGCTGGATCCACCTACGAGCAGTACTTC. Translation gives CASSAGSTYEQYF.

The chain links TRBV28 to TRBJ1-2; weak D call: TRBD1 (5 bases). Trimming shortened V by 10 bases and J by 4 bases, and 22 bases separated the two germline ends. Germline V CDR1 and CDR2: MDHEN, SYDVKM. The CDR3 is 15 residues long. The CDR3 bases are TGTGCCACCGAGAACAGGACCCTCTTGGGCTATGGCTACACCTTC. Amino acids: CATENRTLLGYGYTF.

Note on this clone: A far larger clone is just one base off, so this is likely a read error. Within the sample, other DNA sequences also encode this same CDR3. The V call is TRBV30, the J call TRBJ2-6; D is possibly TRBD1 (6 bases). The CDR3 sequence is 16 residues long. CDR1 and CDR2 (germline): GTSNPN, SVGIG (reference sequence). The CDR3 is CAWSKLWGPGANVLTF. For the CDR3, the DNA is TGTGCCTGGAGTAAATTATGGGGGCCTGGGGCTAACGTCCTGACTTTC.

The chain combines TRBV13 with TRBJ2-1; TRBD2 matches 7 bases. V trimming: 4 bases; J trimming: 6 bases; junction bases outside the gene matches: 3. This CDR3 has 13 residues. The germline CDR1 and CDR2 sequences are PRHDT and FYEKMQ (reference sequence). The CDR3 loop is CASSSRGSNEQFF. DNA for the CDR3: TGTGCCAGCAGCTCGCGGGGGAGCAATGAGCAGTTCTTC.

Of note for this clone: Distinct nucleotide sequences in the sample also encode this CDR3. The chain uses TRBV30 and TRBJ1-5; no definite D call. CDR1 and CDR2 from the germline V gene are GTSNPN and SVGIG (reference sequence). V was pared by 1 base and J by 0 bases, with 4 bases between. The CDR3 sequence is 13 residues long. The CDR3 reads CAWSESSNQPQHF. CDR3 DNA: TGTGCCTGGAGTGAAAGTAGCAATCAGCCCCAGCATTTT.

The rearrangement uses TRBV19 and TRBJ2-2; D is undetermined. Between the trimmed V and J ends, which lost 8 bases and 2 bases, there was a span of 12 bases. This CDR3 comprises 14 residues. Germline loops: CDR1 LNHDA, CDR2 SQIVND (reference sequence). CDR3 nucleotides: TGTGCCAGTGCCGGCCTGGTTAACACCGGGGAGCTGTTTTTT. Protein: CASAGLVNTGELFF.

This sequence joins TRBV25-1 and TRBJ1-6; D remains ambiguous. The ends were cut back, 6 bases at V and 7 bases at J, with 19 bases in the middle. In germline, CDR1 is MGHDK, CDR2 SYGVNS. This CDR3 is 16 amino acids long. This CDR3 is CASRAPGIRENSPLHF. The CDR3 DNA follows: TGTGCCAGCAGGGCCCCCGGCATAAGGGAAAATTCACCCCTCCACTTT.

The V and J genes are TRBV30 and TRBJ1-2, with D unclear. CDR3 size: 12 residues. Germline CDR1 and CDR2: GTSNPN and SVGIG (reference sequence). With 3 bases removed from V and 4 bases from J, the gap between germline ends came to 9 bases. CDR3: CAWSSGPYGYTF. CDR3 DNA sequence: TGTGCCTGGAGCTCGGGCCCCTATGGCTACACCTTC.

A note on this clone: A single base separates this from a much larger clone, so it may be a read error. The CDR3 region has the DNA TGTGCCAGCAGTGGCCTAGAGACCCAGTACTTC. This gives the protein CASSGLETQYF. This rearrangement joins TRBV2 to TRBJ2-5; D is undetermined. The germline V and J ends were trimmed by 4 bases and 4 bases, with 4 bases remaining between them. The V gene's germline CDR1 is SNHLY and CDR2 FYNNEI. CDR3 length: 11 amino acids.

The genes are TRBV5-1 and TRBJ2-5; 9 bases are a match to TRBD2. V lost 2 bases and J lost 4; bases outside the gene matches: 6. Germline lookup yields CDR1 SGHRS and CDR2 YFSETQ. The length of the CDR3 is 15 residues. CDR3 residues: CASSLAAGGIETQYF. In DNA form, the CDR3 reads TGCGCCAGCAGCTTAGCAGCGGGAGGAATAGAGACCCAGTACTTC.

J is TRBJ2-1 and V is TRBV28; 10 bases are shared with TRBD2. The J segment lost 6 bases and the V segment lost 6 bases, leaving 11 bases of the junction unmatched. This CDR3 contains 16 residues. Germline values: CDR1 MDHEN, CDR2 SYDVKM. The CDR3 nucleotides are TGTGCCAGCAGAGAAACCAGCGGGAGGGCGCTCAATGAGCAGTTCTTC. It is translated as CASRETSGRALNEQFF.

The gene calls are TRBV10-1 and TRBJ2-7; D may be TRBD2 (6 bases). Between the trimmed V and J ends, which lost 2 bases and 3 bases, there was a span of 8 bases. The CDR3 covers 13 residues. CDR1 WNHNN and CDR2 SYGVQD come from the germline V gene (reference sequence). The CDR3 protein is CASSEPGVYEQYF. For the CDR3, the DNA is TGCGCCAGCAGTGAGCCGGGAGTCTACGAGCAGTACTTC.

The CDR3 sequence is CSVRSNEKLFF. CDR3 nucleotide sequence: TGCAGCGTTCGGTCGAATGAAAAACTGTTTTTT. The chain combines TRBV29-1 with TRBJ1-4, with no clear D. The V end was cut by 5 bases, the J end by 5 bases, with 6 bases between. The CDR3 consists of 11 residues. Germline CDR1 and CDR2: SQVTM and ANQGSEA.

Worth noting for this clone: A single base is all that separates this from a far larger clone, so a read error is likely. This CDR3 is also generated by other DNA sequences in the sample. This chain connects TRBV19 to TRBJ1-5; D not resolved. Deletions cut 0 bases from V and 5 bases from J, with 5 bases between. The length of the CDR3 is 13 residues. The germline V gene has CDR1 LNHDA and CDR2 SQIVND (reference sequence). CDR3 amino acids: CASSIDRDQPQHF. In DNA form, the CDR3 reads TGTGCCAGTAGTATAGACAGAGATCAGCCCCAGCATTTT.

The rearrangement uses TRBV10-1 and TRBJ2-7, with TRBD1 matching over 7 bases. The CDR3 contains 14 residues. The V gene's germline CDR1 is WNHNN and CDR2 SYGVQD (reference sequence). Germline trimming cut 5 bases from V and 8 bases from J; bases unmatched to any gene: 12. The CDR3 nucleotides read TGCGCCAGCAGTTTGACAGGGCTTGAGGAGAAGCAGTACTTC. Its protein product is CASSLTGLEEKQYF.

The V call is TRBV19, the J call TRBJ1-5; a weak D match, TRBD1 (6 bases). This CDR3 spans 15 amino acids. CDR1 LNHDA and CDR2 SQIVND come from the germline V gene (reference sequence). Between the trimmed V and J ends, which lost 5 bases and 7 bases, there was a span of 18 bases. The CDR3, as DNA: TGTGCCAGTAGTGTGACAGGTTTAGCGGGACAGCCCCAGCATTTT. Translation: CASSVTGLAGQPQHF.

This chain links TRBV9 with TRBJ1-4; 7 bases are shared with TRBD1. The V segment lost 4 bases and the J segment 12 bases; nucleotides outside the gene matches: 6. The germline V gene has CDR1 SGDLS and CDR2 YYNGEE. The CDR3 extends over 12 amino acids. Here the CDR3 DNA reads TGTGCCAGCAGCAGACAGGGTGGGGAACTGTTTTTT. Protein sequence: CASSRQGGELFF. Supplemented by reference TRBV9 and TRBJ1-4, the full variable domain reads DSGVTQTPKHLITATGQRVTLRCSPRSGDLSVYWYQQSLDQGLQFLIQYYNGEERAKGNILERFSAQQFPDLHSELNLSSLELGDSALYFCASSRQGGELFFGSGTQLSVL.

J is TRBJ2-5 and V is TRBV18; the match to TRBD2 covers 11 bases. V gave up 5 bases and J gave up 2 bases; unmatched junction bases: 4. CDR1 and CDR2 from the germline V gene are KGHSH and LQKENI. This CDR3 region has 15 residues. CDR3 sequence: CASSATSGIQETQYF. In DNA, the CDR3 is TGTGCCAGCTCAGCGACTAGCGGGATACAAGAGACCCAGTACTTC.

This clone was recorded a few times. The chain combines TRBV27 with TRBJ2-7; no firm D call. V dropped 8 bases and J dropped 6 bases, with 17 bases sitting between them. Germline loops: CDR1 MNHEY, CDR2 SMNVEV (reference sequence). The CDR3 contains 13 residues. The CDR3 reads CASLPSWGGEQYF. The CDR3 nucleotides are TGTGCCAGCCTCCCCTCGTGGGGTGGCGAGCAGTACTTC.

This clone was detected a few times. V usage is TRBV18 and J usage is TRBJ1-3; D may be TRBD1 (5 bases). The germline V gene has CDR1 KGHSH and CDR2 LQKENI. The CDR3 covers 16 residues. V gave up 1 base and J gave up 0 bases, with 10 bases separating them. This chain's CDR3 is CASSPLGGSSGNTIYF. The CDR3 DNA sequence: TGTGCCAGCTCACCACTCGGGGGGAGCTCTGGAAACACCATATATTTT.

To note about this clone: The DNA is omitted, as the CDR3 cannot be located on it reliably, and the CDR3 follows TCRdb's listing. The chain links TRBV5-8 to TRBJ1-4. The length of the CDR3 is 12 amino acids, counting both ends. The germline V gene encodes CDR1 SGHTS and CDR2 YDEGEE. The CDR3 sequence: CASRFGVGGGSF.